A selection of T cell receptor beta chains follows, all from one sample in a study of blood T cell repertoires in COVID-19. The data were produced by immunoSEQ multiplex PCR, yet TCRdb's version contains in-frame clones alone and is incomplete. Among some 190,000 clones listed, approximately 85% were seen once. The sample comprised peripheral blood. These receptors were obtained from a woman between 55 and 75 years old with acute or convalescent COVID-19. Each CDR3 is given with its conserved first and last residue. The order of the fields is clone size, D gene, V gene, CDR3 length, J gene, CDR3 DNA, CDR3 protein. A D gene is named only where the DNA matches it firmly. Only part of the rows carry a size: once, few, many, or a class if the clone is expanded.

.	.	TRBV6-5	14	TRBJ1-2	TGTGCCAGCAGTTCAGCACCAGGGGTCTATGGCTACACCTTC	CASSSAPGVYGYTF
.	.	TRBV3-1/TRBV3-2	15	TRBJ2-7	TGTGCCAGCAGCCTAACCGGGACTCCGCCCCACGAGCAGTACTTC	CASSLTGTPPHEQYF
.	.	TRBV6-6	14	TRBJ2-2	TGTGCCAGCATCCTAGCGTCCACTGTAGCGGAGCTGTTTTTT	CASILASTVAELFF
.	TRBD1	TRBV4-2	16	TRBJ1-4	TGTGCCAGCAGCCAACCCCGGACAGGGGGTAATGAAAAACTGTTTTTT	CASSQPRTGGNEKLFF
once	.	TRBV9	13	TRBJ1-1	TGTGCCAGCAGCAACGCCCTCGGGGCTGAAGCTTTCTTT	CASSNALGAEAFF
.	TRBD1	TRBV28	16	TRBJ1-6	TGTGCCAGCAGTGGACCTGGACAGGGGTATAATTCACCCCTCCACTTT	CASSGPGQGYNSPLHF
.	.	TRBV7-9	14	TRBJ1-2	TGTGCCAGCATTCCCGGACTTTTGGACTATGGCTACACCTTC	CASIPGLLDYGYTF
.	.	TRBV27	17	TRBJ2-1	TGTGCCAGCACCAATTGGGGGGGGGACAGGACGCCCCATGAGCAGTTCTTC	CASTNWGGDRTPHEQFF
.	.	TRBV2	13	TRBJ2-5	TGTGCCAGCAGAGGAGGGTACCAAGAGACCCAGTACTTC	CASRGGYQETQYF
.	.	TRBV5-1	15	TRBJ2-1	TGCGCCAGCAGCAGGGACTCGCCGAGCTACGATGAGCAGTTCTTC	CASSRDSPSYDEQFF
many	TRBD2	TRBV13	13	TRBJ2-5	TGTGCCAGCAGAAGGACTAGCGGAGAGACCCAGTACTTC	CASRRTSGETQYF
.	.	TRBV27	8	TRBJ2-1	TGTGCCCCCCTTAGGCAGTTCTTC	CAPLRQFF
.	.	TRBV15	14	TRBJ1-5	TGTGCCACCAGCAGAGAACCAGACTATCAGCCCCAGCATTTT	CATSREPDYQPQHF
.	.	TRBV2	12	TRBJ1-6	TGTGCCAGCCAGAGCAGGAATTCACCCCTCCACTTT	CASQSRNSPLHF
.	.	TRBV4-2	15	TRBJ1-6	TGTGCCAGCAGCCACTCGCAGGGATTTAATTCACCCCTCCACTTT	CASSHSQGFNSPLHF
.	.	TRBV10-1	13	TRBJ1-2	TGCGCCAGACCTACAGGGCCTGGCTATGGCTACACCTTC	CARPTGPGYGYTF
.	TRBD2	TRBV4-1	16	TRBJ2-2	TGCGCCAGCAGCCAAGTTGAAGCGGGAGTAGCCGGGGAGCTGTTTTTT	CASSQVEAGVAGELFF
few	TRBD2	TRBV30	16	TRBJ2-1	TGTGCCTGGAGTGTAGGACTAGCGGGAGGGCCGGATGAGCAGTTCTTC	CAWSVGLAGGPDEQFF
.	.	TRBV10-3	13	TRBJ1-5	TGTGCCATCAGTCCAACGACAGATCAGCCCCAGCATTTT	CAISPTTDQPQHF
.	TRBD2	TRBV6-5	15	TRBJ2-1	TGTGCCAGCAGTTACAGGACTAGCGGCTACAATGAGCAGTTCTTC	CASSYRTSGYNEQFF
.	TRBD1	TRBV30	14	TRBJ2-7	TGTGCCTGGAGGGCCCAGGGGGTGACCTACGAGCAGTACTTC	CAWRAQGVTYEQYF
.	TRBD1	TRBV5-1	16	TRBJ1-5	TGCGCCAGCAGCCCTGGGACAGGGGGCAGCAATCAGCCCCAGCATTTT	CASSPGTGGSNQPQHF
.	TRBD1	TRBV7-2	15	TRBJ2-1	TGTGCCAGCAGCAAAGGGACAGGGGGCTACAATGAGCAGTTCTTC	CASSKGTGGYNEQFF
.	TRBD1	TRBV5-4	13	TRBJ1-1	TGTGCCAGCAGCTTGCAGACAGGGTTTGAAGCTTTCTTT	CASSLQTGFEAFF
.	TRBD1	TRBV19	16	TRBJ1-5	TGTGCCAGTAGTATCCGGACAGGGGATAGCAATCAGCCCCAGCATTTT	CASSIRTGDSNQPQHF
.	TRBD2	TRBV7-9	18	TRBJ2-5	TGTGCCAGCAGCTCCCGACTAGGACTAGCGGGCGGGAGGGAGACCCAGTACTTC	CASSSRLGLAGGRETQYF
.	.	TRBV19	12	TRBJ1-2	TGTGCCAGTAGGGGCTACGACTATGGCTACACCTTC	CASRGYDYGYTF
.	TRBD1	TRBV9	14	TRBJ2-3	TGTGCCAGCAGCTCCTACCAGGGGGCAGATACGCAGTATTTT	CASSSYQGADTQYF
.	.	TRBV29-1	13	TRBJ1-2	TGCAGCGTTGCCCAGGGGCGCTCCTATGGCTACACCTTC	CSVAQGRSYGYTF
.	TRBD2	TRBV29-1	13	TRBJ2-3	TGCAGCGTTGCAGCGGGAGGGCCCGGTACGCAGTATTTT	CSVAAGGPGTQYF
.	TRBD2	TRBV3-1/TRBV3-2	16	TRBJ2-3	TGTGCCAGCAGCCAAGAAGGCGGGAGGGGGGCAGATACGCAGTATTTT	CASSQEGGRGADTQYF
few	.	TRBV5-6	16	TRBJ2-5	TGTGCCAGCAGCTTGGCGGGCGGGAGCAGGGGAGAGACCCAGTACTTC	CASSLAGGSRGETQYF